This T cell receptor (beta chain) was identified during a study of blood T cell repertoires in COVID-19. Study context: The United States, Italy and Spain were the sources of the acute and convalescent COVID-19 samples. PBMCs, B-cell-depleted T cells, or T cells were the source of the cDNA or gDNA that made up the material.

Authors' data handling: Counts of nucleated cells, estimated from reference gene primer amplification, were obtained. Libraries were prepared by immunoSEQ multiplex PCR; TCRdb keeps only in-frame clonotypes and omits some of them. V, J and clone size are those of that table, while D and trimming were read from the DNA. The profile shows some 180,000 clones, approximately 80% of them singletons. One Seattle source followed patients from active infection through their disease course. J was trimmed by 7 bases and V by 5 bases; bases with no gene match: 10. Germline V CDR1 and CDR2: SGHDT, YYEEEE. This CDR3 contains 15 residues.

The V and J genes are TRBV5-6 and TRBJ2-7; TRBD1 agrees at 12 bases. This sequence was found in a woman between 35 and 50 years old with COVID-19, enrolled during active disease. The sample taken for sequencing was peripheral blood. The CDR3 here is CASRRGQGAPGEQYF. DNA of the CDR3: TGTGCCAGCAGGCGGGGACAGGGGGCGCCGGGAGAGCAGTACTTC. The full variable domain, its missing parts supplied by reference TRBV5-6 and TRBJ2-7, is DAGVTQSPTHLIKTRGQQVTLRCSPKSGHDTVSWYQQALGQGPQFIFQYYEEEERQRGNFPDRFSGHQFPNYSSELNVNALLLGDSALYLCASRRGQGAPGEQYFGPGTRLTVT.